This TCR beta chain was obtained from a study of CD8 T cells in ankylosing spondylitis. Looked up from germline, CDR1 is DFQATT and CDR2 is SNEGSKA (reference sequence). The CDR3 is 17 amino acids. Trimming stripped 1 base from V and 4 bases from J, with 17 bases between. One entry per CDR3 protein results from TCRdb running MiXCR on the 5' RACE reads. The sample includes about 170,000 distinct CDR3 sequences, around 17% of them seen just once. This rearrangement joins TRBV20-1 to TRBJ2-6; D gene unclear. The receptor comes from a male donor with ankylosing spondylitis or in good health (not recorded which). What was sequenced was blood, either unsorted or a sorted T cell fraction (not recorded which). CDR3 nucleotides: TGCAGTGCTAGAGCGCCTCCCTATACTTCCGGGGCCAACGTCCTGACTTTC. The encoded protein is CSARAPPYTSGANVLTF.